These 22 T cell receptor beta chains were all obtained from the same sample, sequenced in a study of cytomegalovirus exposure and HLA in healthy donors. PCR was performed using 60 Vbeta and 13 Jbeta primers. The protocol was immunoSEQ multiplex PCR, while the TCRdb copy is restricted to in-frame clones and leaves out a portion. The table shows approximately 90,000 clones, with roughly 73% occurring only once. Sequenced input: PBMCs. The receptors here all came from a boy younger than 18 in good health and CMV-seronegative.

This chain links TRBV29-1 with TRBJ2-7; 7 nucleotides match TRBD1. The CDR3 extends over 13 amino acids. Germline V gives CDR1 SQVTM, CDR2 ANQGSEA. V lost 0 bases to trimming and J lost 6 bases; unmatched junction nucleotides: 5. CDR3 region: CSVEDRNRGEQYF. In DNA, the CDR3 is TGCAGCGTTGAAGATCGAAACAGGGGCGAGCAGTACTTC.

A remark on this clone: Sequence at one end of the junction differs from germline and may be a read error. This chain connects TRBV6-1 to TRBJ1-2, with D possibly being TRBD1 (6 bases). Germline V gene sequence: CDR1 MNHNS, CDR2 SASEGT. The CDR3 is 19 amino acids. CDR3 loop: CASSVVPFDRSRENYDYTF. The DNA of the CDR3 is TGTGCCAGCAGTGTCGTCCCCTTTGACAGGTCTCGTGAGAACTATGACTACACCTTC.

The CDR3 nucleotides are TGTGCCAGCAGCCGGTGGGTGGGGGGTAAACAAGAGACCCAGTACTTC. Residues: CASSRWVGGKQETQYF. The V call is TRBV5-6, the J call TRBJ2-5; TRBD2 is a possible D gene (6 bases). The CDR3 is 16 residues long. Trimming took 4 bases from V and 2 from J, leaving 18 bases between them. Germline CDR1 SGHDT, CDR2 YYEEEE.

The chain uses TRBV19 and TRBJ1-6; 10 bases map to TRBD1. The CDR3 extends over 15 amino acids. Germline CDR1 reads LNHDA; CDR2 reads SQIVND (reference sequence). The V and J ends lost 4 bases and 10 bases, in that order; junction bases with no gene match: 7. In nucleotides, the CDR3 is TGTGCCAGTAGTAGGGACAGGGGAAATGGATCACCCCTCCACTTT. Its protein is CASSRDRGNGSPLHF.

This chain uses TRBV10-3 with TRBJ1-2, with a weak D call TRBD1 (5 bases). This CDR3 contains 13 residues. Germline CDR1 ENHRY, CDR2 SYGVKD. Trimming stripped 7 bases from V and 0 bases from J, with 9 bases between. Here the CDR3 reads CAITSGANYGYTF. CDR3 sequence (DNA): TGTGCCATCACATCGGGGGCTAACTATGGCTACACCTTC.

The gene calls are TRBV5-1 and TRBJ2-3, with 9 bases that match TRBD2. The V and J ends lost 1 base and 2 bases, in that order; junction bases with no gene match: 2. Per germline, CDR1 SGHRS and CDR2 YFSETQ. The CDR3 consists of 15 residues. The CDR3 nucleotides read TGCGCCAGCAGCTTGCAGCGGGGGGACACAGATACGCAGTATTTT. Its protein is CASSLQRGDTDTQYF.

The gene calls are TRBV19 and TRBJ1-6; 7 bases line up with TRBD1. Germline assignment: CDR1 LNHDA and CDR2 SQIVND (reference sequence). Trimming removed 2 bases from V and 9 bases from J; junction bases left unmatched: 25. The CDR3 loop spans 21 amino acids. CDR3 coding DNA: TGTGCCAGTAGTATATTCCGGTTGAGACAGGGTTCCACCATAAGCGTTTCACCCCTCCACTTT. It codes for CASSIFRLRQGSTISVSPLHF.

J is TRBJ2-1 and V is TRBV5-4; weak D call: TRBD2 (6 bases). Germline values: CDR1 SGHNT, CDR2 YYREEE (reference sequence). This CDR3 has 14 amino acids. Trimming took 3 bases from V and 4 from J, leaving 11 bases between them. The DNA for the CDR3 is TGTGCCAGCAGCTCCCGGGACTCATACAATGAGCAGTTCTTC. This sequence encodes CASSSRDSYNEQFF. The full variable domain, its missing parts supplied by reference TRBV5-4 and TRBJ2-1, is ETGVTQSPTHLIKTRGQQVTLRCSSQSGHNTVSWYQQALGQGPQFIFQYYREEENGRGNFPPRFSGLQFPNYSSELNVNALELDDSALYLCASSSRDSYNEQFFGPGTRLTVL.

J is TRBJ2-3 and V is TRBV29-1; maybe TRBD2 (7 bases). Trimming took 7 bases from V and 4 from J, leaving 15 bases between them. Germline V gene lookup returns CDR1 SQVTM and CDR2 ANQGSEA. The CDR3 length is 13 residues. The CDR3 is CSGGGGVADTQYF. In DNA form, the CDR3 reads TGCAGCGGTGGGGGGGGCGTAGCAGATACGCAGTATTTT.

The J gene is TRBJ2-7, the V gene TRBV19; 9 nucleotides align to TRBD1. The germline V gene has CDR1 LNHDA and CDR2 SQIVND (reference sequence). The CDR3 contains 14 residues. V trimming: 3 bases; J trimming: 4 bases; junction bases outside the gene matches: 4. CDR3 sequence (DNA): TGTGCCAGTAGTATGAGGGACAGGGCTTACGAGCAGTACTTC. Translating gives CASSMRDRAYEQYF. Looking up the rest from reference TRBV19 and TRBJ2-7 gives the full variable domain: DGGITQSPKYLFRKEGQNVTLSCEQNLNHDAMYWYRQDPGQGLRLIYYSQIVNDFQKGDIAEGYSVSREKKESFPLTVTSAQKNPTAFYLCASSMRDRAYEQYFGPGTRLTVT.

The chain couples TRBV5-1 to TRBJ2-7; TRBD2 aligns across 12 bases. Germline V lookup: CDR1 SGHRS, CDR2 YFSETQ. V shed 4 bases and J 3 bases; nucleotides not matched to a gene: 8. The CDR3 sequence is 16 residues long. The CDR3 protein is CASSLRLAGANYEQYF. The CDR3 nucleotides are TGCGCCAGCAGCCTACGACTAGCGGGAGCCAACTACGAGCAGTACTTC.

Concerning this clone itself: The identical CDR3 is also encoded by other nucleotide sequences in the sample. The chain has TRBV30 and TRBJ1-6; 7 nucleotides align to TRBD1. Germline CDR1 reads GTSNPN; CDR2 reads SVGIG (reference sequence). This CDR3 contains 16 residues. V dropped 5 bases and J dropped 9; count of bases not matched to a gene: 16. Here the CDR3 DNA reads TGTGCCTGGCAGACAGGGATAACGTATTGGGGTTCACCCCTCCACTTT. It translates to CAWQTGITYWGSPLHF. Full variable domain (outside the CDR3, taken from reference TRBV30 and TRBJ1-6): SQTIHQWPATLVQPVGSPLSLECTVEGTSNPNLYWYRQAAGRGLQLLFYSVGIGQISSEVPQNLSASRPQDRQFILSSKKLLLSDSGFYLCAWQTGITYWGSPLHFGNGTRLTVT.

The chain links TRBV7-9 to TRBJ1-1; 10 bases are a match to TRBD1. Germline loops: CDR1 SEHNR, CDR2 FQNEAQ (reference sequence). J was trimmed by 1 base and V by 8 bases; bases with no gene match: 10. This CDR3 spans 16 amino acids. The CDR3 loop reads CASGASRDRGNTEAFF. The CDR3 DNA reads as TGTGCCAGCGGAGCCAGCCGGGACAGGGGGAACACTGAAGCTTTCTTT.

The genes are TRBV6-5 and TRBJ1-2; 8 bases are shared with TRBD1. V lost 5 bases to trimming and J lost 4 bases; unmatched junction nucleotides: 3. Germline assignment: CDR1 MNHEY and CDR2 SVGAGI. This CDR3 is 13 amino acids long. The CDR3 reads CASSITGGYGYTF. The DNA for the CDR3 is TGTGCCAGCAGTATTACAGGGGGCTATGGCTACACCTTC.

This clone was observed a handful of times. The J gene is TRBJ2-1, the V gene TRBV6-1; 7 bases match TRBD2. J was trimmed by 10 bases and V by 2 bases; bases with no gene match: 8. Looked up from germline, CDR1 is MNHNS and CDR2 is SASEGT. The CDR3 consists of 14 residues. The CDR3 DNA is TGTGCCAGCAGTGAATGGACTAGGAATGGGGAGCAGTTCTTC. It specifies CASSEWTRNGEQFF.

The CDR3 reads CAWSSGLNTEAFF. The CDR3 DNA is TGTGCCTGGAGTTCAGGGTTGAACACTGAAGCTTTCTTT. The chain combines TRBV30 with TRBJ1-1; D may be TRBD1 (5 bases). Trimming pared 2 bases from V and 0 bases from J, leaving 7 bases between. This CDR3 comprises 13 residues. Germline loops: CDR1 GTSNPN, CDR2 SVGIG (reference sequence).

This clone has only one observation. V usage is TRBV6-6 and J usage is TRBJ2-4, with 8 nucleotides matching TRBD1. The CDR3 covers 14 residues. Germline V gives CDR1 MNHNY, CDR2 SVGAGI (reference sequence). With 2 bases clipped from V and 7 bases from J, the junction kept 4 bases outside the gene matches. The CDR3 nucleotides are TGTGCCAGCAGTTACCCTGGACAGGGTAACATTCAGTACTTC. Translating gives CASSYPGQGNIQYF.

The J gene is TRBJ1-2, the V gene TRBV6-1; the match to TRBD1 covers 8 bases. The germline gives CDR1 MNHNS, CDR2 SASEGT. Trimming at V came to 6 bases and at J to 8 bases, leaving 8 bases not matched to a gene. The CDR3 runs 13 residues. The chain's CDR3 is CASRRTGSNGYTF. CDR3 bases: TGTGCCAGCAGACGGACAGGGAGCAACGGCTACACCTTC.

V usage is TRBV9 and J usage is TRBJ1-2; no firm D call. Germline V gives CDR1 SGDLS, CDR2 YYNGEE. CDR3 length: 15 residues. Trimming cost V 7 bases and J 0 bases, with 16 bases left between them. The CDR3 protein is CASPSRRLPNYGYTF. The CDR3 bases are TGTGCCAGCCCTTCGCGGAGACTACCTAACTATGGCTACACCTTC. Supplemented by reference TRBV9 and TRBJ1-2, the full variable domain reads DSGVTQTPKHLITATGQRVTLRCSPRSGDLSVYWYQQSLDQGLQFLIQYYNGEERAKGNILERFSAQQFPDLHSELNLSSLELGDSALYFCASPSRRLPNYGYTFGSGTRLTVV.

This clone was observed a few times. This chain joins TRBV7-9 and TRBJ1-2; D might be TRBD1 (5 bases). V gave up 0 bases and J gave up 6 bases, with 11 bases separating them. The CDR3 loop spans 14 amino acids. Germline V gene sequence: CDR1 SEHNR, CDR2 FQNEAQ (reference sequence). CDR3 coding DNA: TGTGCCAGCAGCTTAGCGCAGGGTTTCGATGGCTACACCTTC. It is translated as CASSLAQGFDGYTF.

The chain uses TRBV30 and TRBJ2-7, with a possible D match to TRBD1 (6 bases). V lost 5 bases and J lost 0, with 8 bases in between. Germline V lookup: CDR1 GTSNPN, CDR2 SVGIG (reference sequence). This CDR3 region has 12 residues. The CDR3 here is CAWEDSSYEQYF. CDR3 in DNA: TGTGCCTGGGAGGACAGCTCCTACGAGCAGTACTTC.

V gene TRBV6-5 combines with J gene TRBJ2-1; D is unresolved. The CDR3 totals 14 residues. The germline V gene encodes CDR1 MNHEY and CDR2 SVGAGI. The ends were cut back, 5 bases at V and 0 bases at J, with 8 bases in the middle. The CDR3 DNA is TGTGCCAGCAGTAGGTCTAGCTCCTACAATGAGCAGTTCTTC. Residues: CASSRSSSYNEQFF.